The following is a T cell receptor (beta chain) sequence with its context. The target antigen is unknown. The sample is drawn from a study of a mutant IDH1 vaccine in newly diagnosed glioma. Time point noted: week 47, end of study. Every single dose of the vaccine, 300 ug of mutant IDH1 20-mer peptide, came with topical imiquimod. The length of the CDR3 is 15 residues. Germline CDR1 is MNHNS and CDR2 is SASEGT. V lost 4 bases to trimming and J lost 3 bases, with 15 bases between them. Clones were read by immunoSEQ multiplex PCR, and TCRdb kept only the in-frame ones, dropping some. The data show tens of thousands of clones, with 80% to 85% seen just once and roughly 30% held by the top ten.

The clonotype was recovered from a man in his thirties or forties with glioma. The chain has TRBV6-1 and TRBJ1-2, with D maybe TRBD1 (6 bases). The sequencing used PBMCs, collected from a glioma patient whose treatment included an IDH1 peptide vaccine. The chain's CDR3 is CASSATGHTDYGYTF. Written as DNA, the CDR3 is TGTGCCAGCAGTGCGACAGGCCACACGGACTATGGCTACACCTTC.